The 26 T cell receptor beta chains given below trace back to one sample, sequenced in a study of beta chain features in type 1 diabetes. Sequencing targeted expressed TCRB transcripts, as all isolated RNA had been reverse transcribed. Data came from immunoSEQ multiplex PCR; TCRdb stores just in-frame clones and leaves some out. This table holds a few hundred thousand clones, about a tenth found once. The sequencing sample was made of central memory CD4+ T cells from blood. All receptors come from a man aged 18 to 30 in good health.

This chain uses TRBV18 with TRBJ1-2; D is unresolved. The germline V gene encodes CDR1 KGHSH and CDR2 LQKENI. Trimming removed 0 bases at V and 2 bases at J, with 7 bases between. The CDR3 covers 14 residues. CDR3 residues: CASSPPSLNYGYTF. DNA for the CDR3: TGTGCCAGCTCACCACCCAGCCTCAACTATGGCTACACCTTC.

The chain couples TRBV9 to TRBJ2-6; 8 bases line up with TRBD2. With V trimmed by 4 bases and J by 0 bases, 6 bases remained unmatched. This CDR3 is built from 17 residues. From germline, CDR1 is SGDLS and CDR2 YYNGEE. Written as DNA, the CDR3 is TGTGCCAGCAGCCCCCGACTAGCGCTCTCTGGGGCCAACGTCCTGACTTTC. Translating it yields CASSPRLALSGANVLTF.

The chain joins TRBV7-2 to TRBJ2-7; D is unclear. CDR1 SGHTA and CDR2 FQGNSA come from the germline V gene. Between the trimmed V and J ends, which lost 5 bases and 5 bases, there was a span of 16 bases. The CDR3 sequence is 14 residues long. The CDR3 is CASSQRPGWDEQYF. The CDR3 region has the DNA TGTGCCAGCAGCCAACGACCGGGCTGGGACGAGCAGTACTTC.

In its sample, this clone was seen a few times. This chain joins TRBV30 and TRBJ2-3, with no clear D. The CDR3 is 13 residues long. Germline CDR1 GTSNPN, CDR2 SVGIG (reference sequence). V was clipped by 2 bases and J by 7 bases, with 13 bases between them. The CDR3 nucleotides are TGTGCCTGGAGTCTTCACCCCGTATATACGCAGTATTTT. Its translation: CAWSLHPVYTQYF. Variable domain in full (rest from reference TRBV30 and TRBJ2-3): SQTIHQWPATLVQPVGSPLSLECTVEGTSNPNLYWYRQAAGRGLQLLFYSVGIGQISSEVPQNLSASRPQDRQFILSSKKLLLSDSGFYLCAWSLHPVYTQYFGPGTRLTVL.

V gene TRBV7-2 combines with J gene TRBJ2-1, with 16 bases aligning to TRBD2. Germline V gene data show CDR1 as SGHTA and CDR2 as FQGNSA. With V trimmed by 6 bases and J by 7 bases, 15 bases remained unmatched. The CDR3 consists of 19 residues. CDR3 coding DNA: TGTGCCAGCAGTAATAAACCGGGACTAGCGGGAGGGCTTTTGAATGAGCAGTTCTTC. As protein: CASSNKPGLAGGLLNEQFF.

This clone turned up a few times. The genes are TRBV30 and TRBJ1-4; D gene uncertain. The CDR3 consists of 13 residues. Germline V gene sequence: CDR1 GTSNPN, CDR2 SVGIG (reference sequence). V lost 2 bases and J lost 6, with 10 bases in between. CDR3 coding DNA: TGTGCCTGGAGTCGCACGAGGGATGAAAAACTGTTTTTT. It codes for CAWSRTRDEKLFF.

The V gene is TRBV18, the J gene TRBJ2-7; D is uncertain. The germline gives CDR1 KGHSH, CDR2 LQKENI. V lost 1 base, J lost 2 bases, and 9 bases lay in between. The CDR3 contains 14 residues. The CDR3 region has the DNA TGTGCCAGCTCACCACATCCGGAACCCTACGAGCAGTACTTC. Amino acids: CASSPHPEPYEQYF. The whole variable domain, filled in from reference TRBV18 and TRBJ2-7, reads NAGVMQNPRHLVRRRGQEARLRCSPMKGHSHVYWYRQLPEEGLKFMVYLQKENIIDESGMPKERFSAEFPKEGPSILRIQQVVRGDSAAYFCASSPHPEPYEQYFGPGTRLTVT.

This clone showed up just a few times. The rearrangement links TRBV5-6 to TRBJ2-7, with D tentatively TRBD2 (6 bases). Germline V gives CDR1 SGHDT, CDR2 YYEEEE. The ends were cut back, 4 bases at V and 4 bases at J, with 15 bases in the middle. The CDR3 is 14 amino acids. In DNA form, the CDR3 reads TGTGCCAGCAGCACCCCGGGACTCCAATACGAGCAGTACTTC. Residues: CASSTPGLQYEQYF.

The chain couples TRBV19 to TRBJ2-1; 13 bases map to TRBD2. Germline loops: CDR1 LNHDA, CDR2 SQIVND (reference sequence). J lost 8 bases, V lost 5 bases, and 9 bases had no gene match. The CDR3 runs to 16 residues. The DNA for the CDR3 is TGTGCCAGTAGTTATCGGACTAGCGGGGGATCCGATGAGCAGTTCTTC. As protein: CASSYRTSGGSDEQFF. The full variable domain, in which reference TRBV19 and TRBJ2-1 provide the parts outside the CDR3, is DGGITQSPKYLFRKEGQNVTLSCEQNLNHDAMYWYRQDPGQGLRLIYYSQIVNDFQKGDIAEGYSVSREKKESFPLTVTSAQKNPTAFYLCASSYRTSGGSDEQFFGPGTRLTVL.

Only a few counts were recorded for this clone. The chain combines TRBV29-1 with TRBJ2-3; 13 bases agree with TRBD2. This CDR3 contains 15 residues. Trimming took 1 base from V and 4 from J; bases not matched to a gene: 2. Germline V gene lookup returns CDR1 SQVTM and CDR2 ANQGSEA. The CDR3 nucleotides are TGCAGCGTTGAAGTAACTAGCGGGAGGGCAGATACGCAGTATTTT. It is translated as CSVEVTSGRADTQYF.

V usage is TRBV15 and J usage is TRBJ2-7; 10 nucleotides agree with TRBD1. The CDR3 runs to 18 residues. Trimming took 0 bases from V and 2 from J; bases not matched to a gene: 10. CDR1 is LNHNV and CDR2 is YYDKDF in the germline V gene (reference sequence). The CDR3 protein is CATSRDKGTGVPTYEQYF. CDR3 nucleotides: TGTGCCACCAGCAGAGATAAAGGGACAGGGGTCCCAACCTACGAGCAGTACTTC.

The chain uses TRBV29-1 and TRBJ1-1, with no clear D. Germline V gene sequence: CDR1 SQVTM, CDR2 ANQGSEA. CDR3 length: 12 residues. V lost 5 bases and J lost 1, with 8 bases in between. For the CDR3, the DNA is TGCAGCGTTAGGAAACCGAACACTGAAGCTTTCTTT. This codes for CSVRKPNTEAFF.

V and J are TRBV10-1 and TRBJ2-7; TRBD2 is a possible D gene (5 bases). The CDR3 is 13 residues long. CDR1 and CDR2 from the germline V gene are WNHNN and SYGVQD (reference sequence). V lost 0 bases, J lost 6 bases, and 9 bases lay in between. CDR3: CASSESVRGEQYF. As DNA, the CDR3 is TGCGCCAGCAGTGAGTCGGTCCGGGGCGAGCAGTACTTC.

The chain couples TRBV29-1 to TRBJ2-7; D is possibly TRBD1 (6 bases). Per germline, CDR1 SQVTM and CDR2 ANQGSEA. The germline V and J ends were trimmed by 6 bases and 4 bases, with 19 bases remaining between them. This CDR3 has 14 amino acids. The CDR3 reads CSVLLRGGRYEQYF. CDR3 bases: TGCAGCGTCCTCCTTCGAGGGGGAAGATACGAGCAGTACTTC.

The table lists this clone with a few counts. The chain combines TRBV18 with TRBJ2-3; D gene uncertain. The CDR3 consists of 13 residues. The ends were cut back, 8 bases at V and 1 base at J, with 10 bases in the middle. CDR1 and CDR2 from the germline V gene are KGHSH and LQKENI. In DNA form, the CDR3 reads TGTGCCAGCGCAAGGCAGGGCACAGATACGCAGTATTTT. Its protein product is CASARQGTDTQYF.

There are many counts of this clone. This rearrangement joins TRBV29-1 to TRBJ2-1; 9 nucleotides line up with TRBD1. Per germline, CDR1 SQVTM and CDR2 ANQGSEA. The CDR3 contains 12 residues. With V trimmed by 7 bases and J by 5 bases, 3 bases remained unmatched. CDR3 coding DNA: TGCAGCGGCGACAGGGGGAACAATGAGCAGTTCTTC. It encodes CSGDRGNNEQFF.

The chain recombines TRBV19 with TRBJ2-3; no clear D. CDR1 and CDR2 from the germline V gene are LNHDA and SQIVND (reference sequence). This CDR3 region has 13 residues. Trimming shortened V by 6 bases and J by 4 bases, and 11 bases separated the two germline ends. The CDR3 region has the DNA TGTGCCAGTAGCGGTGAGTTTGCAGATACGCAGTATTTT. Protein product: CASSGEFADTQYF.

The sample holds a few counts of this clone. The junction departs from germline at one end; a sequencing error may be responsible. The chain employs TRBV4-1 and TRBJ2-4; D may be TRBD1 or TRBD2 (6 bases each). The CDR3 covers 16 residues. Germline CDR1 MGHRA, CDR2 YSYEKL. The CDR3 coding sequence is TGTGCCAGCAGCCAGGTCTCGGGGGACACTAAAAACATTCAGTACTTC. It translates to CASSQVSGDTKNIQYF.

This chain joins TRBV7-2 and TRBJ2-7; D is unclear. Germline values: CDR1 SGHTA, CDR2 FQGNSA. Trimming removed 1 base at V and 5 bases at J, with 6 bases between. The CDR3 consists of 12 residues. CDR3 in amino acids: CASSLDRNEQYF. CDR3 in DNA: TGTGCCAGCAGCTTAGATAGAAACGAGCAGTACTTC.

In this sample, this clone turned up a few times. The chain links TRBV20-1 to TRBJ2-5; D gene unclear. In germline, CDR1 is DFQATT, CDR2 SNEGSKA (reference sequence). V gave up 6 bases and J gave up 6 bases, with 8 bases separating them. The CDR3 totals 10 residues. CDR3 sequence: CSAGIKTQYF. The DNA of the CDR3 is TGCAGTGCAGGAATAAAGACCCAGTACTTC.

This chain joins TRBV30 and TRBJ2-2; TRBD1 matches 8 bases. Germline lookup yields CDR1 GTSNPN and CDR2 SVGIG (reference sequence). The CDR3 extends over 13 amino acids. Trimming cost V 8 bases and J 6 bases; bases outside gene matches: 8. The CDR3 bases are TGTGCCGGGCGGACAGGGTATGCCGGGGAGCTGTTTTTT. Amino acid sequence: CAGRTGYAGELFF.

J is TRBJ2-2 and V is TRBV11-1; 8 bases are a match to TRBD2. CDR1 and CDR2 (germline): SGHAT, FQDESV (reference sequence). V gave up 6 bases and J gave up 0 bases; unmatched junction bases: 3. The CDR3 is made up of 15 amino acids. This CDR3 reads CASSLSGANTGELFF. The CDR3, as DNA: TGTGCCAGCAGTCTTAGCGGGGCGAACACCGGGGAGCTGTTTTTT.

This clone appeared a few times. The J gene is TRBJ2-7, the V gene TRBV2; TRBD1 matches at 9 bases. The V gene end was trimmed by 8 bases and the J gene end by 3 bases; junction bases not matched to a gene: 5. Germline loops: CDR1 SNHLY, CDR2 FYNNEI. The CDR3 has 13 amino acids. CDR3 nucleotides: TGTGCCAGCTCCGGGACAGGGCGCTACGAGCAGTACTTC. The encoded protein is CASSGTGRYEQYF.

Many counts were recorded for this clone. V is TRBV14 and J is TRBJ1-1; no reliable D call. CDR1 is SGHDN, CDR2 FVKESK, per germline. The V end was cut by 3 bases, the J end by 4 bases, with 18 bases between. This CDR3 region has 16 residues. The CDR3 nucleotides read TGTGCCAGCAGCCAGGTCAACCGGGTGAGGAGCACTGAAGCTTTCTTT. It is translated as CASSQVNRVRSTEAFF. Looking up the rest from reference TRBV14 and TRBJ1-1 gives the full variable domain: EAGVTQFPSHSVIEKGQTVTLRCDPISGHDNLYWYRRVMGKEIKFLLHFVKESKQDESGMPNNRFLAERTGGTYSTLKVQPAELEDSGVYFCASSQVNRVRSTEAFFGQGTRLTVV.

In the case of this clone: Other DNA variants within this sample encode the same CDR3. In DNA, the CDR3 is TGTGCCAGCAGTCCGACCGGGACAGCTAGCACAGATACGCAGTATTTT. This sequence encodes CASSPTGTASTDTQYF. The rearrangement uses TRBV7-2 and TRBJ2-3; TRBD1 matches 7 bases. Germline CDR1 reads SGHTA; CDR2 reads FQGNSA. This CDR3 region has 16 residues. The V gene end was trimmed by 6 bases and the J gene end by 0 bases; junction bases not matched to a gene: 9.

This sequence joins TRBV10-3 and TRBJ2-7, with 7 bases lining up with TRBD2. Germline CDR1 is ENHRY and CDR2 is SYGVKD. With V trimmed by 4 bases and J by 2 bases, 8 bases remained unmatched. The CDR3 runs 15 residues. For the CDR3, the DNA is TGTGCCATCAGTGTCGGGCTAGCGGAACCCTACGAGCAGTACTTC. It yields the protein CAISVGLAEPYEQYF.